This TCR beta chain derives from a study of T cell repertoires in cytomegalovirus infection. Each CDR3 protein gets one entry after TCRdb re-called the reads with MiXCR. Among around 430,000 distinct CDR3 sequences, 40% to 50% were seen once, and the ten largest hold roughly two fifths. Worth noting for this clonotype: Its antigen is not identified.

Looked up from germline, CDR1 is LNHDA and CDR2 is SQIVND (reference sequence). V lost 5 bases and J 5 bases, leaving 18 bases between the germline ends. The CDR3 is 15 amino acids. This chain links TRBV19 with TRBJ1-1, with D perhaps matching TRBD1 (6 bases). This receptor was taken from a human donor in good health (CMV status not recorded). Some clones in this sample may be carry-over from other donors' samples. The sequences come from cultured PBMCs, collected from culture after CMV antigen stimulation. The CDR3 reads CASSQGRGAGTEAFF. Written as DNA, the CDR3 is TGTGCCAGTAGTCAGGGGCGGGGGGCAGGGACTGAAGCTTTCTTT. Full variable domain (remainder filled in from reference TRBV19 and TRBJ1-1): DGGITQSPKYLFRKEGQNVTLSCEQNLNHDAMYWYRQDPGQGLRLIYYSQIVNDFQKGDIAEGYSVSREKKESFPLTVTSAQKNPTAFYLCASSQGRGAGTEAFFGQGTRLTVV.